A single TCR beta chain is shown here with its context. No antigen is known for it. V lost 3 bases and J 0 bases, leaving 10 bases between the germline ends. CDR3 size: 14 residues. The germline V gene has CDR1 SQVTM and CDR2 ANQGSEA. This sample was taken from a study of T cell repertoires in cytomegalovirus infection. Study details: Signatures in public TCR beta sequences pointed to both CMV infection and matching HLA type. Study results and caveats: Adding up the frequency of public TCR beta families identified people who carried CMV plus the relevant HLA.

TCRdb reanalysed the reads using MiXCR and keeps one entry per CDR3 protein. The sample lists 210,000 or so distinct CDR3 sequences; approximately 7% were seen once. Sequencing was performed on PBMCs. This TCR derives from a human donor in good health (CMV status not recorded). Some clones in this sample may be carry-over from other donors' samples. The chain recombines TRBV29-1 with TRBJ2-3; possible D gene TRBD1, 5 bases. The CDR3 loop is CSVDPGSSTDTQYF. CDR3 DNA: TGCAGCGTTGATCCAGGGTCTAGCACAGATACGCAGTATTTT.